These 11 T cell receptor beta chains came from one sample sequenced in a study of T cells after yellow fever vaccination. TCRdb independently ran MiXCR on the 5' RACE reads; one entry per CDR3 protein. The sample contains approximately 260,000 distinct CDR3 sequences, around 5.2% of which appear only once. The sequencing here drew on CD4+ T cells sorted from PBMCs, taken on the day of the yellow fever booster vaccination. These receptors were collected from a man younger than 35 who received the YFV17D yellow fever vaccine.

There are a few counts of this clonotype. The chain has TRBV6-5 and TRBJ1-1; a possible D gene is TRBD1 (5 bases). With 5 bases removed from V and 1 base from J, the gap between germline ends came to 14 bases. This CDR3 is built from 15 residues. Germline CDR1 reads MNHEY; CDR2 reads SVGAGI. Here the CDR3 DNA reads TGTGCCAGCAGTCTCAAACCTACAGGGAACACTGAAGCTTTCTTT. It translates to CASSLKPTGNTEAFF.

In its sample, this clonotype was seen a few times. This chain uses TRBV5-6 with TRBJ1-6; D might be TRBD1 (5 bases). The CDR3 has 15 amino acids. In germline, CDR1 is SGHDT, CDR2 YYEEEE. V dropped 0 bases and J dropped 9 bases, with 13 bases sitting between them. The CDR3 loop reads CASSLVGGLGSPLHF. The CDR3 DNA reads as TGTGCCAGCAGCTTGGTGGGGGGGTTGGGTTCACCCCTCCACTTT.

The chain has TRBV4-1 and TRBJ2-5; D is ambiguous. Germline V lookup: CDR1 MGHRA, CDR2 YSYEKL. The CDR3 spans 13 residues. The V end was cut by 2 bases, the J end by 5 bases, with 9 bases between. The CDR3 coding sequence is TGCGCCAGCAGCCAACTGGTATCGGAGACCCAGTACTTC. Translation: CASSQLVSETQYF.

This clonotype was picked up many times. The rearrangement uses TRBV7-2 and TRBJ2-4; 10 bases line up with TRBD2. The V gene's germline CDR1 is SGHTA and CDR2 FQGNSA. V lost 6 bases, J lost 6 bases, and 5 bases stayed unmatched. This CDR3 has 14 amino acids. The CDR3: CASRSGGAGNIQYF. The CDR3 DNA reads as TGTGCCAGCAGAAGCGGGGGGGCCGGAAACATTCAGTACTTC.

There are many counts of this clonotype. V is TRBV9 and J is TRBJ2-2; no definite D call. Germline assignment: CDR1 SGDLS and CDR2 YYNGEE. Trimming stripped 0 bases from V and 4 bases from J, with 7 bases between. The CDR3 contains 14 residues. Here the CDR3 reads CASSVATSTGELFF. As DNA, the CDR3 is TGTGCCAGCAGCGTAGCCACCAGCACCGGGGAGCTGTTTTTT. The whole variable domain, remainder taken from reference TRBV9 and TRBJ2-2, is DSGVTQTPKHLITATGQRVTLRCSPRSGDLSVYWYQQSLDQGLQFLIQYYNGEERAKGNILERFSAQQFPDLHSELNLSSLELGDSALYFCASSVATSTGELFFGEGSRLTVL.

The chain employs TRBV29-1 and TRBJ1-5; possibly TRBD1 for D (5 bases). V was pared by 7 bases and J by 2 bases, with 12 bases between. Germline CDR1 reads SQVTM; CDR2 reads ANQGSEA. The CDR3 covers 13 residues. CDR3 region: CSAWQGGNQPQHF. The DNA for the CDR3 is TGCAGCGCTTGGCAGGGAGGCAATCAGCCCCAGCATTTT.

This clonotype has a count of ten or more. The chain employs TRBV5-1 and TRBJ2-7, with TRBD1 matching over 10 bases. This CDR3 spans 16 amino acids. Trimming removed 5 bases from V and 5 bases from J; junction bases left unmatched: 13. Germline CDR1 SGHRS, CDR2 YFSETQ. This CDR3 is CASRTIPGQGFNEQYF. CDR3 coding DNA: TGCGCCAGCAGGACAATTCCGGGACAGGGGTTCAACGAGCAGTACTTC.

There are many counts of this clonotype. As DNA, the CDR3 is TGTGCCAGCTGCCGGGACAGCCGCCGGGTGAGCTCCTACGAGCAGTACTTC. This codes for CASCRDSRRVSSYEQYF. The chain has TRBV6-2 or TRBV6-3 and TRBJ2-7; TRBD1 aligns across 7 bases. Looked up from germline, CDR1 is MNHEY and CDR2 is SVGEGT. V lost 8 bases to trimming and J lost 0 bases; unmatched junction nucleotides: 16. This CDR3 is 17 amino acids long.

The chain uses TRBV20-1 and TRBJ2-7, with D perhaps TRBD2 (6 bases). CDR1 is DFQATT, CDR2 SNEGSKA, per germline (reference sequence). V gave up 5 bases and J gave up 1 base, with 12 bases separating them. The CDR3 sequence is 13 residues long. The CDR3 spells CSAFDGRSYEQYV. The CDR3 region has the DNA TGCAGTGCTTTTGATGGGAGGTCCTACGAGCAGTACGTC.

This clonotype was recorded many times. The CDR3 DNA is TGCGCCAGCAGCTTTATCCAGGGGGCTGCCGGGGAGCTGTTTTTT. Translated: CASSFIQGAAGELFF. The chain is built from TRBV5-1 and TRBJ2-2, with 8 bases matching TRBD1. The CDR3 is 15 amino acids. Germline V CDR1 and CDR2: SGHRS, YFSETQ. The ends lost 2 bases at V and 6 bases at J; junction bases unmatched: 6.

This clonotype has just a few counts. The V and J genes are TRBV6-2 or TRBV6-3 and TRBJ2-3; TRBD2 is a possible D gene (5 bases). The germline V gene has CDR1 MNHEY and CDR2 SVGEGT. The V end was cut by 6 bases, the J end by 5 bases, with 9 bases between. This CDR3 is 12 amino acids long. The CDR3: CASSPLVDTQYF. The CDR3 nucleotides read TGTGCCAGCAGCCCACTAGTAGATACGCAGTATTTT.